Each of the 23 T cell receptor beta chains below was sequenced from the same sample in a study of cytomegalovirus exposure and HLA in healthy donors. With 60 Vbeta and 13 Jbeta primers, the PCR was carried out. Repertoires were generated with immunoSEQ multiplex PCR, while TCRdb's copy carries only in-frame clones and drops some. Of about 180,000 clones listed, roughly 78% are singletons. The sample consisted of PBMCs. These TCRs come from a woman between 50 and 59 years old in good health and CMV-seropositive.

The chain couples TRBV5-4 to TRBJ2-1; no firm D call. V was shortened by 3 bases and J by 5 bases, with 18 bases between the two germline ends. This CDR3 comprises 16 residues. Germline-derived CDR1 and CDR2 are SGHNT and YYREEE (reference sequence). For the CDR3, the DNA is TGTGCCAGCAGCTCGGTCCATGGAATGGGCAACAATGAGCAGTTCTTC. It yields the protein CASSSVHGMGNNEQFF.

This sequence joins TRBV28 and TRBJ2-1; no clear D gene. The CDR3 is 12 residues long. Germline lookup yields CDR1 MDHEN and CDR2 SYDVKM. The V end lost 3 bases, the J end lost 10 bases, and 10 bases lay between the germline ends. CDR3: CASSLNEEEQFF. The CDR3 DNA reads as TGTGCCAGCAGTTTGAATGAGGAGGAGCAGTTCTTC.

The table lists this clone with a few counts. This chain connects TRBV7-3 to TRBJ2-1; 9 nucleotides match TRBD2. The CDR3 length is 16 residues. Germline CDR1 is SGHTA and CDR2 is FQGTGA. J was trimmed by 7 bases and V by 1 base; bases with no gene match: 8. CDR3 DNA: TGTGCCAGCAGCTTAAAAGGACTAGCGAGGGGTAATGAGCAGTTCTTC. The encoded protein is CASSLKGLARGNEQFF.

This clone is a singleton in its sample. J is TRBJ2-5 and V is TRBV9; 7 positions agree with TRBD2. Germline V gene lookup returns CDR1 SGDLS and CDR2 YYNGEE. The CDR3 runs 16 residues. Germline trimming cut 4 bases from V and 3 bases from J; bases unmatched to any gene: 12. CDR3 protein: CASSPLGGRGKETQYF. CDR3 DNA sequence: TGTGCCAGCAGCCCCCTGGGCGGGAGAGGGAAAGAGACCCAGTACTTC.

The CDR3 sequence is CASSGGTFNQPQHF. In nucleotides, the CDR3 is TGTGCCAGTAGTGGCGGGACCTTTAATCAGCCCCAGCATTTT. V usage is TRBV19 and J usage is TRBJ1-5; perhaps TRBD1 as D (5 bases). V lost 5 bases and J lost 4, with 12 bases in between. Per germline, CDR1 LNHDA and CDR2 SQIVND (reference sequence). The length of the CDR3 is 14 residues.

The sample holds one count of this clone. The chain employs TRBV5-1 and TRBJ2-3; possibly TRBD1 for D (6 bases). The length of the CDR3 is 14 residues. Trimming shortened V by 4 bases and J by 2 bases, and 11 bases separated the two germline ends. CDR1 is SGHRS and CDR2 is YFSETQ in the germline V gene. The CDR3 loop reads CASSLQGFTDTQYF. The CDR3 nucleotides read TGCGCCAGCAGCCTCCAGGGGTTCACAGATACGCAGTATTTT.

The rearrangement uses TRBV28 and TRBJ2-7; D remains unclear. Trimming left V 1 base short and J 12 bases short, with 16 bases between. This CDR3 is built from 13 residues. Germline CDR1 and CDR2: MDHEN and SYDVKM. The CDR3 sequence is CASSLSLTRGLYF. The CDR3 coding sequence is TGTGCCAGCAGTTTATCCCTAACCAGAGGTCTGTACTTC.

V usage is TRBV7-9 and J usage is TRBJ2-5, with a tentative D call TRBD1 (7 bases). This CDR3 contains 14 residues. Per the germline V gene, CDR1 is SEHNR and CDR2 is FQNEAQ (reference sequence). Trimming took 5 bases from V and 5 from J, leaving 15 bases between them. CDR3 bases: TGTGCCAGCAGCCTCGGGCGGGGACAGGAGACCCAGTACTTC. Translation: CASSLGRGQETQYF.

The chain employs TRBV28 and TRBJ1-3; possible D gene TRBD1, 6 bases. This CDR3 comprises 15 residues. V dropped 5 bases and J dropped 0 bases, with 11 bases sitting between them. Germline loops: CDR1 MDHEN, CDR2 SYDVKM. The CDR3 sequence: CASSIIGGSGNTIYF. In DNA, the CDR3 is TGTGCCAGCAGTATCATAGGGGGCTCTGGAAACACCATATATTTT.

This chain links TRBV28 with TRBJ1-1; D gene unclear. The CDR3 is 14 residues long. Germline CDR1 reads MDHEN; CDR2 reads SYDVKM. Trimming cost V 2 bases and J 3 bases, with 10 bases left between them. The CDR3 sequence is CASSLRGYYTEAFF. The DNA of the CDR3 is TGTGCCAGCAGTTTACGGGGATACTACACTGAAGCTTTCTTT.

This rearrangement joins TRBV19 to TRBJ1-3; the match to TRBD1 covers 7 bases. The CDR3 has 15 amino acids. CDR1 is LNHDA, CDR2 SQIVND, per germline (reference sequence). V dropped 5 bases and J dropped 2; count of bases not matched to a gene: 6. CDR3 coding DNA: TGTGCCAGTAGTCACAGGGGTTCGGCTGGAAACACCATATATTTT. Protein: CASSHRGSAGNTIYF.

The gene calls are TRBV27 and TRBJ1-1; TRBD1 might be the D (6 bases). The CDR3 is made up of 14 amino acids. V lost 7 bases and J lost 4, with 16 bases in between. In germline, CDR1 is MNHEY, CDR2 SMNVEV (reference sequence). The CDR3 loop is CASKGGLWGTEAFF. The CDR3 DNA reads TGTGCCAGCAAGGGGGGGTTATGGGGCACTGAAGCTTTCTTT.

The gene calls are TRBV2 and TRBJ2-7, with D possibly TRBD2 on 6 matching bases. The CDR3 contains 12 residues. From germline, CDR1 is SNHLY and CDR2 FYNNEI. V dropped 4 bases and J dropped 7 bases, with 11 bases sitting between them. The DNA for the CDR3 is TGTGCCAGCAGTGGGAGGGGAAGGGAGCAGTACTTC. Protein product: CASSGRGREQYF.

V and J are TRBV7-9 and TRBJ2-7; TRBD1 aligns across 8 bases. Germline V gene sequence: CDR1 SEHNR, CDR2 FQNEAQ (reference sequence). There are 15 residues in the CDR3. Losses at the gene ends were 0 bases for V and 5 bases for J; bases not matched to a gene: 6. This CDR3 reads CASSLAYRQGNEQYF. Here the CDR3 DNA reads TGTGCCAGCAGCTTAGCCTATCGACAGGGGAACGAGCAGTACTTC. Based on the CDR3 plus reference TRBV7-9 and TRBJ2-7, the full variable domain is DTGVSQNPRHKITKRGQNVTFRCDPISEHNRLYWYRQTLGQGPEFLTYFQNEAQLEKSRLLSDRFSAERPKGSFSTLEIQRTEQGDSAMYLCASSLAYRQGNEQYFGPGTRLTVT.

The chain uses TRBV28 and TRBJ1-4; TRBD1 matches at 7 bases. Germline CDR1 is MDHEN and CDR2 is SYDVKM. Unmatched junction bases numbered 14, after V lost 7 bases and J lost 6 bases. CDR3 length: 16 amino acids. CDR3 region: CASTSSGGIDDEKLFF. CDR3 nucleotide sequence: TGTGCCAGCACCTCCTCAGGGGGAATCGACGATGAAAAACTGTTTTTT.

The V gene is TRBV19, the J gene TRBJ1-2; a weak D match, TRBD1 (5 bases). Germline-derived CDR1 and CDR2 are LNHDA and SQIVND (reference sequence). With 5 bases removed from V and 5 bases from J, the gap between germline ends came to 15 bases. This CDR3 is 14 amino acids long. The CDR3 spells CASSSTRGNYGYTF. The CDR3 DNA sequence: TGTGCCAGTAGTTCTACTCGGGGGAATTATGGCTACACCTTC. The full variable domain, its missing parts supplied by reference TRBV19 and TRBJ1-2, is DGGITQSPKYLFRKEGQNVTLSCEQNLNHDAMYWYRQDPGQGLRLIYYSQIVNDFQKGDIAEGYSVSREKKESFPLTVTSAQKNPTAFYLCASSSTRGNYGYTFGSGTRLTVV.

V gene TRBV5-1 combines with J gene TRBJ1-6; 7 nucleotides match TRBD1. The CDR3 has 17 amino acids. The germline V gene encodes CDR1 SGHRS and CDR2 YFSETQ. V shed 5 bases, J shed 0 bases, and the junction held 8 bases outside the gene matches. The CDR3, as DNA: TGCGCCAGCAGTCGGGACAGCTCGAGCTCCTATAATTCACCCCTCCACTTT. As protein: CASSRDSSSSYNSPLHF.

This chain links TRBV28 with TRBJ2-5; the D gene is possibly TRBD1 (5 bases). V dropped 10 bases and J dropped 4 bases, with 13 bases sitting between them. Germline V gene sequence: CDR1 MDHEN, CDR2 SYDVKM. The CDR3 is made up of 12 amino acids. This chain's CDR3 is CATQGRGETQYF. As DNA, the CDR3 is TGTGCCACCCAGGGTCGTGGAGAGACCCAGTACTTC.

The rearrangement joins TRBV7-9 to TRBJ2-2, with D tentatively TRBD2 (6 bases). Germline values: CDR1 SEHNR, CDR2 FQNEAQ (reference sequence). This CDR3 has 18 residues. The V gene lost 5 bases and the J gene lost 2 bases, with 21 bases spanning the gap. The CDR3 region is CASSPRIGDGGNTGELFF. The CDR3 DNA sequence: TGTGCCAGCAGCCCCCGAATCGGGGACGGGGGAAACACCGGGGAGCTGTTTTTT.

The V gene is TRBV5-3, the J gene TRBJ2-2; 8 bases map to TRBD1. TRBV5-3 is an open reading frame whose function is uncertain. This CDR3 is 19 amino acids long. After removal of 7 bases from V and 3 bases from J, the junction contained 20 bases not matched to a gene. The CDR3 DNA reads TGTGCCAGACCACGGTATGCCCTAGGACAGGGCCGCGACACCGGGGAGCTGTTTTTT. Encoded protein: CARPRYALGQGRDTGELFF.

V and J are TRBV7-8 and TRBJ2-7; tentative D call: TRBD1 (5 bases). Germline CDR1 SGHVS, CDR2 FQNEAQ. Trimming pared 0 bases from V and 1 base from J, leaving 7 bases between. The CDR3 is made up of 14 amino acids. The DNA for the CDR3 is TGTGCCAGCAGCTTAGCAGGGGTATCCTACGAGCAGTACTTC. Translating it yields CASSLAGVSYEQYF. The full variable domain, its missing parts supplied by reference TRBV7-8 and TRBJ2-7, is GAGVSQSPRYKVAKRGQDVALRCDPISGHVSLFWYQQALGQGPEFLTYFQNEAQLDKSGLPSDRFFAERPEGSVSTLKIQRTQQEDSAVYLCASSLAGVSYEQYFGPGTRLTVT.

The chain couples TRBV28 to TRBJ2-4; tentative D call: TRBD1 (5 bases). V was pared by 5 bases and J by 0 bases, with 14 bases between. The CDR3 loop spans 16 amino acids. CDR1 and CDR2 from the germline V gene are MDHEN and SYDVKM. The CDR3 region is CASSLRQNLAKNIQYF. As DNA, the CDR3 is TGTGCCAGCAGTCTCCGACAGAATCTAGCCAAAAACATTCAGTACTTC. Combining the CDR3 with reference TRBV28 and TRBJ2-4 gives the whole variable domain DVKVTQSSRYLVKRTGEKVFLECVQDMDHENMFWYRQDPGLGLRLIYFSYDVKMKEKGDIPEGYSVSREKKERFSLILESASTNQTSMYLCASSLRQNLAKNIQYFGAGTRLSVL.

A single count supports this clone. The V and J genes are TRBV18 and TRBJ1-3; D is ambiguous. V lost 3 bases and J 3 bases, leaving 15 bases between the germline ends. The CDR3 totals 16 residues. Germline V lookup: CDR1 KGHSH, CDR2 LQKENI. The CDR3 coding sequence is TGTGCCAGCTCACCGAGGCGGGGTGAAGGTGGAAACACCATATATTTT. It is translated as CASSPRRGEGGNTIYF.